Following are 2 T cell receptor beta chains from one sample sequenced in a study of Ad26.COV2.S vaccination and SARS-CoV-2 variants. Repertoires were generated with immunoSEQ multiplex PCR, while TCRdb's copy carries only in-frame clones and drops some. This repertoire shows 500,000 or so clones, roughly 89% found once; its top ten account for around 13%. Treatment meaning: about 20 received Ad26.COV2.S at low or high dose, single or two shots; about 5 received placebo; per-sample allocation not given. Sampling took place 63 days after the first vaccine or placebo injection. The starting material was peripheral blood, obtained in a trial of Ad26.COV2.S vaccine versus placebo. The receptors come from a person between 18 and 59 years old who received the Ad26.COV2.S COVID-19 vaccine or a placebo.

This clone was picked up one time. The chain has TRBV14 and TRBJ1-1; D possibly corresponds to TRBD1 (6 bases). This CDR3 comprises 14 residues. Between the trimmed V and J ends, which lost 1 base and 6 bases, there was a span of 12 bases. CDR1 SGHDN and CDR2 FVKESK come from the germline V gene. As DNA, the CDR3 is TGTGCCAGCAGCCAAGTCAACAGGGTAGCTGAAGCTTTCTTT. The encoded protein is CASSQVNRVAEAFF.

V gene TRBV28 combines with J gene TRBJ2-5, with TRBD2 matching 10 bases. Germline CDR1 is MDHEN and CDR2 is SYDVKM. CDR3 length equals 14 residues. V was pared by 6 bases and J by 1 base, with 2 bases of the junction left unmatched. The DNA for the CDR3 is TGTGCCAGCAGGACTAGCGGGCGCCAAGAGACCCAGTACTTC. It codes for CASRTSGRQETQYF.